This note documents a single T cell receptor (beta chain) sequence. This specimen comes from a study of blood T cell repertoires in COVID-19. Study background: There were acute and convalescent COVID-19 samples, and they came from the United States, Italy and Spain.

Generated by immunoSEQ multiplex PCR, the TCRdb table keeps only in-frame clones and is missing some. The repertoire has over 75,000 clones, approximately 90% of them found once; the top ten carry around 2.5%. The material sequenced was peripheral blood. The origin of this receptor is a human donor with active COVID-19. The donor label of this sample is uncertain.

Here the CDR3 DNA reads TGCGCCAGCAGTGCGCTATCTAGCGGGCAGGATACGCAGTATTTT. This gives the protein CASSALSSGQDTQYF. The chain has TRBV10-2 and TRBJ2-3; 8 positions agree with TRBD2. The CDR3 consists of 15 residues. Germline loops: CDR1 WSHSY, CDR2 SAAADI. With 4 bases clipped from V and 6 bases from J, the junction kept 9 bases outside the gene matches.